This T cell receptor (beta chain) was obtained from a study of T-cell reconstitution after alpha-beta-depleted transplantation in children. Unique molecular identifiers were incorporated during preparation of the TCRbeta library. In TCRdb, the PCR reads were re-called with MiXCR into one record per CDR3 protein. The top ten hold just under 6.5% of the sample, which has 240,000 or so distinct CDR3 sequences, roughly 7.7% seen once. CDR1 is MNHNS, CDR2 SASEGT, per germline. This CDR3 region has 15 residues. J lost 10 bases, V lost 5 bases, and 13 bases had no gene match. Many counts were recorded for this clonotype.

V is TRBV6-1 and J is TRBJ2-1, with 8 positions matching TRBD2. Source: PBMCs, mostly from graft donor cells, taken 180 days after TCRalphabeta/CD19-depleted stem cell transplant. This receptor was obtained from a male patient younger than 18 who had a stem cell transplant for acute lymphoblastic leukemia, so the T cells may come from the graft donor. The CDR3 nucleotides are TGTGCCAGCAGTCCACCCGGGACTAGAACTAGGGAGCAGTTCTTC. It yields the protein CASSPPGTRTREQFF.